These 15 T cell receptor beta chains were all obtained from the same sample, sequenced in a study of response to subunit inactivated influenza vaccine. One entry per CDR3 protein results from TCRdb running MiXCR on the RT-PCR reads. The table lists some 300,000 distinct CDR3 sequences, roughly 22% of them singletons. The sample here was PBMCs from blood, taken 21 months after vaccination. These receptor sequences come from a man between 45 and 75 years old who received an inactivated influenza vaccine.

The V and J genes are TRBV12-3 or TRBV12-4 and TRBJ1-6; tentatively, D is TRBD1 (5 bases). This CDR3 comprises 18 residues. The V gene lost 0 bases and the J gene lost 1 base, with 13 bases spanning the gap. CDR3 amino acids: CASSLAPGRVSYNSPLHF. The CDR3 DNA is TGTGCCAGCAGTTTAGCTCCAGGGCGGGTTTCCTATAATTCACCCCTCCACTTT.

The chain is built from TRBV5-4 and TRBJ2-7, with D hard to call. The length of the CDR3 is 12 residues. Germline assignment: CDR1 SGHNT and CDR2 YYREEE (reference sequence). V shed 0 bases and J shed 6 bases, with 7 bases lying between them. The CDR3 protein is CASSLAKREQYF. CDR3 bases: TGTGCCAGCAGCTTGGCCAAGCGCGAGCAGTACTTC.

In its sample, this clonotype was seen a few times. This chain links TRBV3-1 with TRBJ2-1; 13 bases agree with TRBD2. The CDR3 loop spans 16 amino acids. Trimming removed 0 bases from V and 4 bases from J; junction bases left unmatched: 0. In germline, CDR1 is LGHDT, CDR2 YNNKEL (reference sequence). The CDR3 sequence: CASSQEGLAGYNEQFF. The CDR3 DNA reads as TGTGCCAGCAGCCAAGAGGGACTAGCGGGATACAATGAGCAGTTCTTC.

The V call is TRBV28, the J call TRBJ1-5; 8 positions agree with TRBD1. V was clipped by 5 bases and J by 7 bases; unmatched bases: 7. The CDR3 is 14 amino acids. The germline CDR1 and CDR2 sequences are MDHEN and SYDVKM. DNA for the CDR3: TGTGCCAGCAGTCAAGGGACAGGAGAACAGCCCCAGCATTTT. Encoded protein: CASSQGTGEQPQHF. Full variable domain (rest looked up from reference TRBV28 and TRBJ1-5): DVKVTQSSRYLVKRTGEKVFLECVQDMDHENMFWYRQDPGLGLRLIYFSYDVKMKEKGDIPEGYSVSREKKERFSLILESASTNQTSMYLCASSQGTGEQPQHFGDGTRLSIL.

This clonotype was recorded a few times. The chain couples TRBV12-3 or TRBV12-4 to TRBJ2-3; D unclear. V was shortened by 5 bases and J by 2 bases, with 8 bases between the two germline ends. The CDR3 has 13 residues. CDR3 nucleotide sequence: TGTGCCAGCAGTATTGCTCCCACAGATACGCAGTATTTT. Translation gives CASSIAPTDTQYF.

This clonotype was found a few times. At one boundary the junction diverges from the germline segment, which might be a read error. This rearrangement joins TRBV20-1 to TRBJ1-1, with TRBD1 matching 7 bases. Germline CDR1 and CDR2: DFQATT and SNEGSKA (reference sequence). The length of the CDR3 is 11 residues. The CDR3 protein is CSNRGNTEALF. For the CDR3, the DNA is TGCAGTAACAGGGGAAACACTGAAGCTTTATTT.

This clonotype was seen only a few times. The chain carries TRBV12-3 or TRBV12-4 and TRBJ2-2; D is tentatively TRBD1 or TRBD2 (5 bases each). The CDR3 consists of 15 residues. V shed 5 bases and J shed 4 bases, with 14 bases lying between them. Written as DNA, the CDR3 is TGTGCCAGCAGTCACTCCCCCGGGACCACCGGGGAGCTGTTTTTT. The encoded protein is CASSHSPGTTGELFF.

The chain employs TRBV7-2 and TRBJ1-1; D unresolved. The CDR3 runs 15 residues. With 4 bases removed from V and 0 bases from J, the gap between germline ends came to 12 bases. The V gene's germline CDR1 is SGHTA and CDR2 FQGNSA. CDR3 protein: CASSSDPRMNTEAFF. CDR3 bases: TGTGCCAGCAGCTCCGACCCCCGCATGAACACTGAAGCTTTCTTT.

This clonotype was seen more than once but under ten times. The V gene is TRBV20-1, the J gene TRBJ1-1, with D unresolved. The CDR3 is 14 amino acids. Trimming took 0 bases from V and 1 from J, leaving 9 bases between them. CDR1 and CDR2 (germline): DFQATT, SNEGSKA (reference sequence). For the CDR3, the DNA is TGCAGTGCTAGAGAGGGCGGACCGAACACTGAAGCTTTCTTT. It encodes CSAREGGPNTEAFF.

The sample holds many counts of this clonotype. This sequence joins TRBV20-1 and TRBJ1-6; D gene ambiguous. V lost 4 bases and J 7 bases, leaving 8 bases between the germline ends. Germline-derived CDR1 and CDR2 are DFQATT and SNEGSKA (reference sequence). The CDR3 has 12 amino acids. Here the CDR3 DNA reads TGCAGTGCTACCCCGGGAAATTCACCCCTCCACTTT. It yields the protein CSATPGNSPLHF.

In its sample, this clonotype was seen many times. The J gene is TRBJ1-1, the V gene TRBV6-5, with D possibly matching TRBD1 (6 bases). V was clipped by 0 bases and J by 3 bases, with 8 bases between them. The CDR3 extends over 14 amino acids. The germline V gene has CDR1 MNHEY and CDR2 SVGAGI. CDR3 nucleotide sequence: TGTGCCAGCAGTTACTCACAGGGTTACACTGAAGCTTTCTTT. Its protein is CASSYSQGYTEAFF.

This clonotype was counted at least ten times. V usage is TRBV11-2 and J usage is TRBJ1-1; 8 nucleotides match TRBD1. Per the germline V gene, CDR1 is SGHAT and CDR2 is FQNNGV. The CDR3 sequence is 17 residues long. With 2 bases clipped from V and 4 bases from J, the junction kept 12 bases outside the gene matches. CDR3 DNA sequence: TGTGCCAGCAGCTTACCCTCCGGGACAGGACGTTCCACTGAAGCTTTCTTT. This codes for CASSLPSGTGRSTEAFF.

J is TRBJ2-7 and V is TRBV28; possibly TRBD2 for D (6 bases). CDR1 and CDR2 from the germline V gene are MDHEN and SYDVKM. The CDR3 spans 14 residues. The V end was cut by 6 bases, the J end by 0 bases, with 12 bases between. The CDR3 bases are TGTGCCAGCAGAGTCAGCGGGCCCTCCTACGAGCAGTACTTC. Its translation: CASRVSGPSYEQYF.

This clonotype occurred a few times. The chain joins TRBV6-2 or TRBV6-3 to TRBJ1-1; a possible D gene is TRBD1 (5 bases). The CDR3 is 15 residues long. V lost 8 bases and J lost 1, with 17 bases in between. Germline loops: CDR1 MNHEY, CDR2 SVGEGT. CDR3 amino acids: CASGDVGHRNTEAFF. The CDR3 nucleotides read TGTGCCAGCGGGGACGTTGGACACCGGAACACTGAAGCTTTCTTT.

A few counts support this clonotype. The chain couples TRBV7-8 to TRBJ1-2, with a tentative D call TRBD1 (6 bases). The CDR3 contains 14 residues. Germline values: CDR1 SGHVS, CDR2 FQNEAQ. Trimming left V 2 bases short and J 6 bases short, with 13 bases between. The CDR3 DNA reads TGTGCCAGCAGCTTACCGGGGGCGCAAGATGGCTACACCTTC. This encodes CASSLPGAQDGYTF.